Reported below is one T cell receptor beta chain. Amplification targeted TCR beta CDR3 regions from RNA transcripts. TCR CDR3 regions were first amplified by RT-PCR with HTBI primers. TCRdb re-called the multiplex PCR reads through MiXCR, storing one row per CDR3 protein. The sample holds roughly 570,000 distinct CDR3 sequences, 46% seen once. This record belongs to a study of T cells in Graves' hyperthyroidism and ophthalmopathy. Clinical symptoms, serum thyroxine, TRAb, thyroid ultrasound and orbital computed tomography established diagnosis. The origin of this receptor is an adult woman with Graves' disease, either hyperthyroidism or ophthalmopathy (not recorded which). Sequencing was done on a sample of peripheral blood or thyroid tissue (not recorded which).

The chain's CDR3 is CASSRIVRRDRGNEQYF. DNA for the CDR3: TGTGCCAGCAGCCGTATAGTCAGGCGGGACAGGGGGAACGAGCAGTACTTC. The chain combines TRBV7-9 with TRBJ2-7, with TRBD1 identical over 11 bases. V lost 5 bases and J lost 5; bases outside the gene matches: 14. CDR1 is SEHNR, CDR2 FQNEAQ, per germline (reference sequence). The CDR3 spans 17 residues.